The entry that follows covers one TCR beta chain sequence. The target antigen is unknown. This sample stems from a study of graft-versus-host responses after intestinal transplantation. Study-level information: Recipients received multivisceral, liver-intestinal, or isolated intestinal transplants. The recipients all started with anti-thymocyte globulin induction and then took tacrolimus and steroids for 2 to 4 years.

Study-level results: Peak circulating GvH clone levels were associated with early post-transplant HvG declines. GvH clones occurred in recipient marrow; some first appeared in ileum or blood.

Here immunoSEQ multiplex PCR was the method, and the copy in TCRdb shows in-frame clones only, minus some. Here the sample spans 140,000 or so clones, around 90% being singletons. CDR3 size: 15 residues. Per the germline V gene, CDR1 is MDHEN and CDR2 is SYDVKM. The specimen comprised unstimulated CD4+ T cells sorted from spleen or lymph node cells, sampled before intestinal transplant. The receptor comes from a human donor who received an intestinal transplant. The rearrangement links TRBV28 to TRBJ2-5; 9 positions match TRBD2. The DNA end is more similar to TRBJ2-7, so the J call may be wrong. The CDR3 DNA follows: TGTGCCAGCAGTTATAGCGGGAGTAGGGACTACGAGCAGTACTTC. Its translation is CASSYSGSRDYEQYF.